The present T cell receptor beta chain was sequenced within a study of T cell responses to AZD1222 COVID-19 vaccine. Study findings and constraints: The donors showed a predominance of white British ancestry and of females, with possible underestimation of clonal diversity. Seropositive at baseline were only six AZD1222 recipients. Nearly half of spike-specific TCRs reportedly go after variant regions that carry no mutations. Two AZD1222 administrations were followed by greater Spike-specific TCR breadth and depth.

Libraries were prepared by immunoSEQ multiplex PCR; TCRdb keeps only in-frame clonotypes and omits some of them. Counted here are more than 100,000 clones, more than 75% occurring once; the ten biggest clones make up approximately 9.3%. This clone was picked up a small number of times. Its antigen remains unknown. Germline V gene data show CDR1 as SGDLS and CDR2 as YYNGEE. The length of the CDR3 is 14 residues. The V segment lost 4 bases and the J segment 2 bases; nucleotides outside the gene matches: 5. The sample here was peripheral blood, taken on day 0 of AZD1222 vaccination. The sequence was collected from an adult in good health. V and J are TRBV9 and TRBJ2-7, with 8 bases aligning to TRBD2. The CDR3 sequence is CASSSGLAAYEQYF. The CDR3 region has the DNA TGTGCCAGCAGCTCCGGACTAGCCGCCTACGAGCAGTACTTC.